Sequencing of this TCR beta chain was carried out in a study of cytomegalovirus exposure and HLA in healthy donors. Study background: Researchers previously reported finding fewer than 140 million unique TCR beta sequences from roughly 180 million T cells. Most genotyped donors, over 70% of 300 to 400, had Caucasian-associated genetic ancestry. Overall study results and limits: A previous analysis found most TCR beta V segments productive roughly 87% or roughly 30% of the time. A classifier reportedly called cytomegalovirus status with high sensitivity and specificity.

Germline values: CDR1 MNHEY, CDR2 SMNVEV (reference sequence). CDR3 length: 17 residues. Trimming at V came to 5 bases and at J to 1 base, leaving 13 bases not matched to a gene. Primers included in the PCR were 60 Vbeta and 13 Jbeta primers. The protocol was immunoSEQ multiplex PCR, while the TCRdb copy is restricted to in-frame clones and leaves out a portion. The sample contains about 200,000 clones, 75% to 90% of which appear only once. For this clone: The antigen remains unidentified.

The sequence derives from a woman in her thirties in good health and CMV-seronegative. Sequencing was carried out using PBMCs. This chain joins TRBV27 and TRBJ2-7, with 8 bases lining up with TRBD1. This chain's CDR3 is CASSRVTRTGLSYEQYF. The CDR3 DNA sequence: TGTGCCAGCAGTAGAGTAACCCGGACAGGGCTTTCCTACGAGCAGTACTTC.